Detailed here is one T cell receptor (beta chain). Its specificity is unknown. About 10 milliliters of peripheral blood were drawn from each donor into EDTA-treated tubes. The sample is drawn from a study of blood T cells in healthy people across ages. Study-wide findings and caveats: The long-lived group displayed more naive CD4+ cells, plus higher diversity, than the aged donors did. Observed TCR beta diversity showed a strong correlation with the percentage of naive T cells as measured by flow cytometry.

Primers used in a second PCR of roughly 6 to 11 cycles were a sample-barcoded 5' primer and a J-beta primer mix. A template-switch adaptor containing 12 random nucleotides labeled each cDNA molecule. MiXCR was run by TCRdb on the 5' RACE reads, yielding one entry per CDR3 protein. The table has about 1.8 million distinct CDR3 sequences, around 48% seen once; the top ten hold more than 2%. CDR3 length equals 14 residues. V lost 7 bases and J 1 base, leaving 12 bases between the germline ends. Germline CDR1 and CDR2: SNHLY and FYNNEI. The clonotype comes from a woman between 40 and 50 years old in good health. The sequenced material came from blood. This chain links TRBV2 with TRBJ2-3; D remains ambiguous. The CDR3 DNA reads as TGTGCCAGCATGGTCGGAGTAGGCACAGATACGCAGTATTTT. Protein: CASMVGVGTDTQYF.